The present T cell receptor beta chain was sequenced within a study of TIL therapy for anti-PD-1-resistant metastatic lung cancer. Turning to the study itself: Median tumor mutation burden was roughly 1.5 mutations per megabase.

Time point: pre-treatment sample, taken before nivolumab and TIL therapy. Adults with stage 4 NSCLC were enrolled in a phase I trial. The libraries were made with immunoSEQ v3. Libraries were sequenced to around 2 million read pairs (survey) or about 4.5-6 million (deep). The repertoire was sequenced with immunoSEQ multiplex PCR; TCRdb's copy has only in-frame clones and lacks some. The top ten clones hold 4% to 6% of a sample with 40,000 to 60,000 clones, 70% to 85% of them seen once. This CDR3 comprises 18 residues. Germline V gene data show CDR1 as LGHNA and CDR2 as YNFKEQ. V was pared by 0 bases and J by 4 bases, with 22 bases between.

The TCR originated in a woman aged 30-85 years with non-small cell lung cancer. This specimen was blood, taken at baseline. V is TRBV4-2 and J is TRBJ2-7, with D possibly being TRBD1 (5 bases). CDR3 loop: CASSQDYRGGKGKYEQYF. CDR3 nucleotide sequence: TGTGCCAGCAGCCAAGATTATAGGGGCGGTAAGGGAAAATACGAGCAGTACTTC.